This paragraph covers one T cell receptor (beta chain) sequence. The antigen remains undetermined. A single record per CDR3 protein comes from TCRdb applying MiXCR to the RT-PCR reads. The sample holds some 850,000 distinct CDR3 sequences, about 18% seen once. This specimen comes from a study of response to subunit inactivated influenza vaccine. The CDR3 is 15 residues long. Germline CDR1 SGHDT, CDR2 YYEEEE. The V gene end was trimmed by 4 bases and the J gene end by 5 bases; junction bases not matched to a gene: 11. Overall study findings and caveats: Few new T cells, the authors suggested, are recruited by each seasonal influenza vaccination.

This TCR was recovered from a man aged 50 to 60 who received an inactivated influenza vaccine. The rearrangement joins TRBV5-6 to TRBJ2-7; 8 positions agree with TRBD2. The sample in question was PBMCs from blood, obtained 4 to 6 days after vaccination. The CDR3: CASSPRLAGSHEQYF. The CDR3 nucleotides are TGTGCCAGCAGCCCACGGCTAGCGGGTTCCCACGAGCAGTACTTC.